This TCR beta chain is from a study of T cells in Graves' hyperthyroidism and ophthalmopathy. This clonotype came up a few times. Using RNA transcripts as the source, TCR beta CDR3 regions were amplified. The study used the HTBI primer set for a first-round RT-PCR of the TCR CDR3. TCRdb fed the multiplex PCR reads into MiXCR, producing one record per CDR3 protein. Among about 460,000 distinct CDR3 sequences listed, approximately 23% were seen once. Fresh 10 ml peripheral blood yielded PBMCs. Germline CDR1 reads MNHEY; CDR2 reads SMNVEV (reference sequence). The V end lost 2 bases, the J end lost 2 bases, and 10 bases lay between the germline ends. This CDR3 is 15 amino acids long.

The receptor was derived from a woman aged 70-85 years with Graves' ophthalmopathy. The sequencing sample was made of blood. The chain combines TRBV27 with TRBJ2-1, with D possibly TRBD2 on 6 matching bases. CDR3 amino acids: CASSLSGWTYNEQFF. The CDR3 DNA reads TGTGCCAGCAGTTTAAGCGGGTGGACCTACAATGAGCAGTTCTTC.